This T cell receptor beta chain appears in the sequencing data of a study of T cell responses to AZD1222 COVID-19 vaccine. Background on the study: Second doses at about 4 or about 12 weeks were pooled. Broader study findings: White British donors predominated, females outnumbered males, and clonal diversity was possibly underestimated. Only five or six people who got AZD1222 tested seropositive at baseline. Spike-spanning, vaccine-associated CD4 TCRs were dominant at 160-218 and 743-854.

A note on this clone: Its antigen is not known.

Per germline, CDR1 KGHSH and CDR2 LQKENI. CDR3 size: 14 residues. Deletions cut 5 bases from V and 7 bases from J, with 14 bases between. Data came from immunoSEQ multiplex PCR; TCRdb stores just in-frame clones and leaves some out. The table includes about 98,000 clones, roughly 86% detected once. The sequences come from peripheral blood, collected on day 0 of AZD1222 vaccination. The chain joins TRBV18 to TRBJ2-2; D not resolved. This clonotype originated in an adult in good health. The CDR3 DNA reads TGTGCCAGCTCATCCGGCTGGTCGTACGGGGAGCTGTTTTTT. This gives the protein CASSSGWSYGELFF. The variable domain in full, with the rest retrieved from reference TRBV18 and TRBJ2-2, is NAGVMQNPRHLVRRRGQEARLRCSPMKGHSHVYWYRQLPEEGLKFMVYLQKENIIDESGMPKERFSAEFPKEGPSILRIQQVVRGDSAAYFCASSSGWSYGELFFGEGSRLTVL.